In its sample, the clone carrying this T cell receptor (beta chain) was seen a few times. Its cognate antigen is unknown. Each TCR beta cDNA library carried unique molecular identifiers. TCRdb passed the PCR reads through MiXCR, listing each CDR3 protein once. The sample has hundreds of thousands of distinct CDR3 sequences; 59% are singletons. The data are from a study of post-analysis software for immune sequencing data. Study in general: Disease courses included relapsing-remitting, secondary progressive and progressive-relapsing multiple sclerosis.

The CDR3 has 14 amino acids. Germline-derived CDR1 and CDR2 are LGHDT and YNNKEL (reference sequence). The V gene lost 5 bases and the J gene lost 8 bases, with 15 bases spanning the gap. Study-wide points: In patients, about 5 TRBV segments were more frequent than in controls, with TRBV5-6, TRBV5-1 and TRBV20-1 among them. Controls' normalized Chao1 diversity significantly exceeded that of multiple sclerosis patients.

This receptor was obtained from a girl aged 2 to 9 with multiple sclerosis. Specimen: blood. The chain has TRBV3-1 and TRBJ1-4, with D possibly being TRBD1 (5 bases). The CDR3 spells CASSEGARGEKLFF. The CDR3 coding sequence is TGTGCCAGCAGCGAAGGGGCACGGGGGGAAAAACTGTTTTTT.